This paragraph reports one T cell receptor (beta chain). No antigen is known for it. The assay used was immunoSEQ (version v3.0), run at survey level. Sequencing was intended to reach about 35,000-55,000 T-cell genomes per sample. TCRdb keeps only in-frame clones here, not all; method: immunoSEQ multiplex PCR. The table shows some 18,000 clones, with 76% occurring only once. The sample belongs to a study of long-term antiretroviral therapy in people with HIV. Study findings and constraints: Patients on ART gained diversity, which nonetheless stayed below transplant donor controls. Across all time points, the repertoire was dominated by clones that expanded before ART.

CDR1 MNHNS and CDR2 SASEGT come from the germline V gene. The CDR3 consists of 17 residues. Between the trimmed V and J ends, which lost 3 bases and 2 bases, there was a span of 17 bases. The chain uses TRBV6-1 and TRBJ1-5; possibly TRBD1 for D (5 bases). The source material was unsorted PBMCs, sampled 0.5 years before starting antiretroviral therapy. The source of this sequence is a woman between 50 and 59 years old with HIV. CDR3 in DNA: TGTGCCAGCAGTGAGAGGATGGGGGAGGAAGGCAATCAGCCCCAGCATTTT. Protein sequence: CASSERMGEEGNQPQHF.